This T cell receptor (beta chain) came from a study of beta chain features in type 1 diabetes. Regarding the study as a whole: Reads derived from cDNA could over-represent cells showing high TCR expression.

Of the isolated RNA, all was reverse transcribed, and so the sequenced material was expressed TCRB transcripts. Sequencing used immunoSEQ multiplex PCR; TCRdb keeps in-frame clones, though not all of them. This table holds 140,000 or so clones, 8% to 13% found once. Notes on this clone: Antigen specificity is unknown.

The CDR3 has 13 amino acids. CDR1 and CDR2 (germline): MNHEY, SVGAGI. The V end was cut by 6 bases, the J end by 0 bases, with 3 bases between. The V gene is TRBV6-5, the J gene TRBJ1-6; no definite D call. The receptor comes from a man aged 18 to 30 in good health. The sequenced sample was naive CD4+ T cells from blood. CDR3 region: CASSSSYNSPLHF. CDR3 nucleotides: TGTGCCAGCAGCAGCTCCTATAATTCACCCCTCCACTTT.